Listed below are T cell receptor beta chains from one sample, sequenced in a study of cytomegalovirus exposure and HLA in healthy donors. TCRdb's table, derived via immunoSEQ multiplex PCR, lists solely in-frame clones and lacks some. This sample carries 150,000 or so clones, about 85% of them seen once, and the ten largest clones take roughly 4.8%. Sample: PBMCs. These receptors were obtained from a woman between 45 and 65 years old in good health and CMV-seropositive. Both conserved end residues are part of each CDR3. The D gene is left open where the match is weak. The size of a clone is reported for some rows only, either as once, few or many, or as a class for expanded clones.

>TRBV4-1|-|-|TRBJ1-2
CASSQGDTTHYGYTF
TGCGCCAGCAGCCAAGGGGACACCACACACTATGGCTACACCTTC
>TRBV11-2|-|-|TRBJ1-4
CASSFIRDEKLFF
TGTGCCAGCAGCTTTATCCGGGATGAAAAACTGTTTTTT
>TRBV5-4|-|-|TRBJ1-1
CASSVAGGTEAFF
TGTGCCAGCAGCGTGGCGGGGGGCACTGAAGCTTTCTTT
>TRBV29-1|-|-|TRBJ2-5
CSVRGKGGSETQYF
TGCAGCGTTCGCGGGAAGGGCGGGTCAGAGACCCAGTACTTC
>TRBV11-2|-|-|TRBJ2-7
CASSTHRIYEQYF
TGTGCCAGCAGTACCCATAGAATCTACGAGCAGTACTTC
>TRBV25-1|-|-|TRBJ1-5
CASSERQLVQPQHF
TGTGCCAGCAGTGAGCGGCAGTTAGTACAGCCCCAGCATTTT
>TRBV6-5|-|-|TRBJ2-2
CASSYYKTSAAGELFF
TGTGCCAGCAGTTACTATAAAACATCCGCAGCCGGGGAGCTGTTTTTT
>TRBV27|-|-|TRBJ2-1
CASSLDSFYNEQFF
TGTGCCAGCAGTCTTGACAGTTTCTACAATGAGCAGTTCTTC
>TRBV2|-|-|TRBJ1-5
CASTLGQRQPQHF
TGTGCCAGCACCCTGGGGCAGCGTCAGCCCCAGCATTTT
>TRBV10-3|-|once|TRBJ1-1
CAISEGGYKEAFF
TGTGCCATCAGTGAGGGAGGGTATAAGGAAGCTTTCTTT
>TRBV6-5|-|-|TRBJ1-1
CASSLIRDTEAFF
TGTGCCAGCAGCTTAATCCGGGACACTGAAGCTTTCTTT
>TRBV11-2|TRBD1|-|TRBJ1-5
CASSSTGLEPQHF
TGTGCCAGCAGCTCGACAGGGCTGGAGCCCCAGCATTTT
>TRBV11-3|-|-|TRBJ1-1
CASSFSGVAEAFF
TGTGCCAGCAGCTTTTCAGGGGTCGCTGAAGCTTTCTTT